This T cell receptor beta chain was profiled in a study of CD8+ T cells in alopecia areata. Study information: Female C3H/HeJ mice aged roughly 6-10 weeks were given skin from C3H/HeJ graft donors, about 6-13 months old, that had spontaneous alopecia.

General study points: Across lesional scalp, and particularly alopecia totalis/universalis, clonality surpassed that of normal scalp.

Following extraction, RNA underwent reverse transcription to cDNA, which served as the sequencing template. TCRdb's copy holds only in-frame clones and misses some; the assay was immunoSEQ multiplex PCR. The sample is made up of approximately 110,000 clones, none counted only once. This clone was found a few times. The target antigen is unknown. Gene and germline names: mouse. Read data end 4 residues before the CDR3 end; the end is taken from the germline J gene. The V and J ends lost 0 bases and 6 bases, in that order; junction bases with no gene match: 4. The germline V gene encodes CDR1 NNHDY and CDR2 SYVADS. This CDR3 region has 15 residues.

The receptor was isolated from a C3H/HeJ mouse with alopecia areata. The mice in this strain carry MHC haplotype H2-k. V gene TRBV13-3 combines with J gene TRBJ1-4; 8 bases agree with TRBD1. Input material: lesional skin. This CDR3 is CASSDGRGPDERLFF. The sequenced CDR3 bases are TGTGCCAGCAGTGATGGCAGGGGGCCGGACGAA.